A selection of T cell receptor beta chains follows, all from one sample in a study of cytomegalovirus exposure and HLA in healthy donors. Sequencing used immunoSEQ multiplex PCR; TCRdb keeps in-frame clones, though not all of them. The sample yields approximately 140,000 clones, nearly 90% seen once. The source material was PBMCs. These receptors all stem from a woman aged 40-49 years in good health and CMV-seronegative. Each CDR3 is given with its conserved first and last residue. Fields, in order: D gene, clone size, V gene, J gene, CDR3 protein, CDR3 DNA. The D gene is left open where the match is weak. Size tells how often a clone was seen (once, few, many) or the class of an expanded clone, and some rows leave it out.

>TRBD1|.|TRBV6-1|TRBJ1-5
CASRGTGNQPQHF
TGTGCCAGCAGGGGGACAGGAAATCAGCCCCAGCATTTT
>TRBD1|.|TRBV28|TRBJ1-5
CASREGTGISPAQHF
TGTGCCAGCAGGGAAGGGACAGGGATTAGTCCAGCCCAGCATTTT
>.|.|TRBV5-1|TRBJ1-1
CASSLQGWTEAFF
TGCGCCAGCAGCCTACAGGGCTGGACTGAAGCTTTCTTT
>TRBD1|.|TRBV6-6|TRBJ1-1
CASIQGTGLNTEAFF
TGTGCCAGCATTCAGGGGACAGGCTTGAACACTGAAGCTTTCTTT
>.|.|TRBV7-8|TRBJ2-7
CASSLVPDTYEQYF
TGTGCCAGCAGCTTAGTTCCCGATACTTACGAGCAGTACTTC
>TRBD2|.|TRBV27|TRBJ2-7
CASSYTSAGYEQYF
TGTGCCAGCAGTTACACTAGCGCAGGCTACGAGCAGTACTTC
>.|.|TRBV4-2|TRBJ2-2
CASSRQKGDTGELFF
TGTGCCAGCAGCCGCCAGAAGGGGGACACCGGGGAGCTGTTTTTT
>TRBD2|.|TRBV30|TRBJ2-7
CAWSRGSGSREQYF
TGTGCCTGGAGTCGGGGTAGCGGGTCTCGCGAGCAGTACTTC
>.|.|TRBV6-6|TRBJ2-1
CASSYSSVYNEQFF
TGTGCCAGCAGTTACTCGAGTGTTTACAATGAGCAGTTCTTC
>.|once|TRBV11-2|TRBJ2-7
CASSLTWEQYF
TGTGCCAGCAGCTTAACTTGGGAGCAGTACTTC
>TRBD1|.|TRBV9|TRBJ1-1
CASSSSNRGYTEAFF
TGTGCCAGCAGCTCCTCAAACAGGGGCTACACTGAAGCTTTCTTT
>TRBD1|.|TRBV11-3|TRBJ2-1
CASSLDFQGDEQFF
TGTGCCAGCAGCTTAGATTTTCAGGGGGATGAGCAGTTCTTC
>.|.|TRBV6-5|TRBJ2-7
CASSAWTNSYEQYF
TGTGCCAGCAGTGCTTGGACAAACTCCTACGAGCAGTACTTC
>TRBD2|few|TRBV5-4|TRBJ2-2
CASSSSGVNTGELFF
TGTGCCAGCAGCTCTAGCGGAGTGAACACCGGGGAGCTGTTTTTT
>.|.|TRBV7-8|TRBJ2-2
CASSLRANTGELFF
TGTGCCAGCAGCTTACGAGCTAACACCGGGGAGCTGTTTTTT
>.|.|TRBV28|TRBJ2-7
CASSHPTGIEQYF
TGTGCCAGCAGCCACCCCACGGGGATCGAGCAGTACTTC
>TRBD1|.|TRBV19|TRBJ1-4
CASSPARGNGNEKLFF
TGTGCCAGTAGTCCCGCCAGGGGGAATGGGAATGAAAAACTGTTTTTT
>.|.|TRBV30|TRBJ2-1
CAWSVGSTRGEQFF
TGTGCCTGGAGTGTGGGTAGCACCCGCGGTGAGCAGTTCTTC
>.|.|TRBV28|TRBJ1-4
CASSPRRATNEKLFF
TGTGCCAGCAGCCCCCGACGGGCAACTAATGAAAAACTGTTTTTT
>.|few|TRBV4-1|TRBJ1-2
CASTVGTPRGLNYGYTF
TGCGCCAGCACCGTGGGGACACCGCGAGGGTTAAACTATGGCTACACCTTC
>TRBD2|.|TRBV6-1|TRBJ2-7
CASSATVAGGVYEQYF
TGTGCCAGCAGTGCCACCGTAGCGGGAGGGGTCTACGAGCAGTACTTC
>TRBD1|.|TRBV5-1|TRBJ1-2
CASSSGTGGPGYTF
TGCGCCAGCAGCTCCGGGACAGGGGGCCCCGGCTACACCTTC
>TRBD1|.|TRBV19|TRBJ2-4
CASSVTGTGGRGIQYF
TGTGCCAGTAGTGTAACCGGGACAGGGGGAAGAGGCATTCAGTACTTC
>.|.|TRBV9|TRBJ1-5
CASSATLSQPQHF
TGTGCCAGCAGCGCAACTTTGAGTCAGCCCCAGCATTTT
>TRBD1|.|TRBV6-5|TRBJ1-2
CASSWAGGALDYGYTF
TGTGCCAGCAGTTGGGCAGGGGGCGCCTTGGACTATGGCTACACCTTC
>.|.|TRBV5-1|TRBJ1-3
CASSPTTGDSGNTIYF
TGCGCCAGCAGCCCTACCACAGGAGACTCTGGAAACACCATATATTTT
>TRBD2|.|TRBV5-1|TRBJ2-5
CASNPLAGADETQYF
TGCGCCAGCAACCCTTTAGCGGGAGCGGATGAGACCCAGTACTTC
>.|.|TRBV7-8|TRBJ2-5
CASSLSGASHQETQYF
TGTGCCAGCAGCTTAAGTGGGGCCAGCCACCAAGAGACCCAGTACTTC
>TRBD2|.|TRBV6-6|TRBJ2-1
CASSPWEGIGSNEQFF
TGTGCCAGCAGTCCTTGGGAGGGGATCGGAAGCAATGAGCAGTTCTTC
>.|.|TRBV29-1|TRBJ1-2
CRPKQANYGYTF
TGCAGACCGAAACAGGCGAACTATGGCTACACCTTC
>.|few|TRBV13|TRBJ2-7
CASSRDRNEQYF
TGTGCCAGCAGCAGAGACAGAAACGAGCAGTACTTC
>.|.|TRBV28|TRBJ2-7
CASRTGSHEQYF
TGTGCCAGCAGGACGGGATCCCACGAGCAGTACTTC
>.|.|TRBV7-3|TRBJ2-3
CASSVGGYTDTQYF
TGTGCCAGCAGCGTAGGGGGATACACAGATACGCAGTATTTT
>.|once|TRBV7-9|TRBJ2-7
CASSSLILTLGNEQYF
TGTGCCAGCAGTTCCTTAATCTTAACCTTGGGCAACGAGCAGTACTTC
>TRBD1|.|TRBV5-1|TRBJ1-2
CASSLNPGQGANGYTF
TGCGCCAGCAGCTTGAATCCGGGACAGGGGGCGAATGGCTACACCTTC
>.|.|TRBV19|TRBJ2-2
CASNPDSGELFF
TGTGCCAGTAACCCGGACTCCGGGGAGCTGTTTTTT
>TRBD1|.|TRBV5-1|TRBJ2-5
CASSPTGWGQETQYF
TGCGCCAGCAGCCCGACAGGGTGGGGGCAAGAGACCCAGTACTTC
>.|.|TRBV7-8|TRBJ2-1
CASSLTEYNEQFF
TGTGCCAGCAGCCTCACAGAATACAATGAGCAGTTCTTC
>.|.|TRBV4-1|TRBJ2-6
CASKVRAGANVLTF
TGCGCCAGCAAAGTGCGCGCTGGGGCCAACGTCCTGACTTTC
>TRBD2|.|TRBV19|TRBJ2-3
CASSMLSGSADTQYF
TGTGCCAGTAGTATGTTGAGCGGGAGTGCAGATACGCAGTATTTT
>TRBD2|.|TRBV27|TRBJ2-1
CASMPAGSSYNEQFF
TGTGCCAGCATGCCAGCGGGGAGCTCCTACAATGAGCAGTTCTTC
>.|.|TRBV10-1|TRBJ2-1
CASGDGMGSYNEQFF
TGCGCCAGCGGCGACGGGATGGGCTCCTACAATGAGCAGTTCTTC
>TRBD2|.|TRBV4-2|TRBJ2-3
CASSQNDLAGLFSTDTQYF
TGTGCCAGCAGCCAGAACGATTTAGCGGGGTTATTCAGCACAGATACGCAGTATTTT
>TRBD1|few|TRBV5-1|TRBJ1-4
CASSLTGGGEEKLFF
TGCGCCAGCAGCCTAACAGGGGGTGGTGAAGAAAAACTGTTTTTT
>.|.|TRBV19|TRBJ2-3
CATEDSFTDTQYF
TGTGCCACCGAGGACAGTTTCACAGATACGCAGTATTTT
>.|.|TRBV6-5|TRBJ2-7
CASRPLGRYEQYF
TGTGCCAGCAGGCCGCTGGGGCGCTACGAGCAGTACTTC
>.|.|TRBV7-6|TRBJ2-1
CASSGTSNEQFF
TGTGCCAGCAGCGGGACTTCAAATGAGCAGTTCTTC
>TRBD1|once|TRBV7-8|TRBJ1-1
CASSLGAGGSNTEAFF
TGTGCCAGCAGTCTAGGGGCAGGGGGATCGAACACTGAAGCTTTCTTT
>TRBD2|.|TRBV2|TRBJ2-7
CASTIAGGHEQYF
TGTGCCAGCACTATAGCGGGAGGCCACGAGCAGTACTTC
>TRBD1|.|TRBV28|TRBJ1-5
CASSGLGTGYDSNQPQHF
TGTGCCAGCAGTGGCCTCGGGACAGGTTATGATAGCAATCAGCCCCAGCATTTT
>TRBD2|.|TRBV7-2|TRBJ2-3
CASSFTSGRDTQYF
TGTGCCAGCAGCTTTACTAGCGGGAGGGATACGCAGTATTTT
>TRBD1|.|TRBV7-9|TRBJ2-7
CASSLVGGQGSEQYF
TGTGCCAGCAGCTTAGTCGGAGGACAGGGCTCCGAGCAGTACTTC